This is a list of T cell receptor beta chains from one sample in a study of blood T cell repertoires in COVID-19. Profiling relied on immunoSEQ multiplex PCR, and the TCRdb table lists in-frame clones only, not all of them. The data show more than 85,000 clones, with about 87% seen just once and around 1.1% held by the top ten. Specimen: peripheral blood. All receptors derive from a human donor in a cohort sampled during active COVID-19. The CDR3 runs from the conserved cysteine through the conserved F or W. D genes are given only for firm matches. Expanded clones are given a class, and other clones once, few, many or no size at all.

j_call | clone_size | d_call | v_call | cdr3_aa | cdr3_nt
TRBJ2-4 | - | TRBD1 | TRBV19 | CASSIRPRSGQENFLAKNIQYF | TGTGCCAGTAGTATCAGGCCCCGTTCGGGACAGGAGAATTTTCTAGCCAAAAACATTCAGTACTTC
TRBJ1-2 | - | - | TRBV4-1 | CASSQGGGGYGYTF | TGCGCCAGCAGCCAAGGAGGGGGGGGCTATGGCTACACCTTC
TRBJ2-7 | once | TRBD2 | TRBV4-3 | CASSQSPTSGSNEQYF | TGCGCCAGCAGCCAATCCCCGACTAGCGGGAGCAACGAGCAGTACTTC
TRBJ2-2 | - | TRBD1 | TRBV29-1 | CSVGRQGGNTGELFF | TGCAGCGTTGGCCGACAGGGCGGAAACACCGGGGAGCTGTTTTTT
TRBJ2-7 | - | - | TRBV9 | CASSVANSDSYEQYF | TGTGCCAGCAGCGTAGCTAATAGCGACTCCTACGAGCAGTACTTC
TRBJ2-5 | - | TRBD2 | TRBV10-3 | CAISNSGKIQETQYF | TGTGCCATCAGTAATAGCGGGAAGATCCAAGAGACCCAGTACTTC
TRBJ2-6 | - | - | TRBV9 | CASSGGAGANVLTF | TGTGCCAGCAGCGGGGGGGCTGGGGCCAACGTCCTGACTTTC
TRBJ2-7 | - | TRBD2 | TRBV7-9 | CASSLGSGRTYEQYF | TGTGCCAGCAGCTTAGGGAGCGGGAGGACCTACGAGCAGTACTTC
TRBJ2-5 | - | - | TRBV7-2 | CASSLAFSLQETQYF | TGTGCCAGCAGCTTAGCTTTTAGCCTCCAAGAGACCCAGTACTTC
TRBJ2-1 | - | TRBD1 | TRBV7-6 | CASSLAAGGSFEQFF | TGTGCCAGCAGCTTGGCGGCAGGGGGCAGCTTTGAGCAGTTCTTC
TRBJ2-2 | - | - | TRBV4-2 | CASSQEHGGGELFF | TGTGCCAGCAGCCAAGAGCATGGCGGCGGGGAGCTGTTTTTT
TRBJ2-7 | - | TRBD2 | TRBV7-2 | CASSFQLAGGPSSHEQYF | TGTGCCAGCAGCTTTCAACTAGCGGGAGGGCCTAGCTCCCACGAGCAGTACTTC
TRBJ1-3 | - | - | TRBV15 | CATSRDQRLEGTIYF | TGTGCCACCAGCAGAGATCAACGGCTGGAGGGCACCATATATTTT
TRBJ2-5 | - | - | TRBV9 | CASSVNPEEETQYF | TGTGCCAGCAGCGTAAACCCGGAGGAAGAGACCCAGTACTTC
TRBJ1-6 | - | TRBD1 | TRBV3-1/TRBV3-2 | CASSQKGDRGNSPLHF | TGTGCCAGCAGCCAAAAGGGGGACAGAGGTAATTCACCCCTCCACTTT
TRBJ1-1 | - | - | TRBV11-2 | CASSVNRAEAFF | TGTGCCAGCAGCGTTAACAGGGCTGAAGCTTTCTTT